These 21 T cell receptor beta chains were sequenced from one sample in a study of blood T cell repertoires in COVID-19. The assay was immunoSEQ multiplex PCR, and TCRdb's table has in-frame clones only and misses some. The repertoire includes around 460,000 clones, 70% to 90% of them detected once, and around 0.92% sits in the top ten. The specimen sequenced was peripheral blood. The source of these receptors is a man between 18 and 29 years old with COVID-19, enrolled during active disease.

The chain joins TRBV15 to TRBJ1-4; 7 nucleotides agree with TRBD1. The V segment lost 6 bases and the J segment 6 bases; nucleotides outside the gene matches: 10. CDR3 length: 15 amino acids. Per germline, CDR1 LNHNV and CDR2 YYDKDF (reference sequence). The CDR3 coding sequence is TGTGCCACCAGAGGGGGCTGGGGGAAAGATGAAAAACTGTTTTTT. Translated: CATRGGWGKDEKLFF.

The table lists this clone with a few counts. The chain links TRBV4-1 to TRBJ2-7; a weak D match, TRBD2 (5 bases). The CDR3 has 18 amino acids. V was cut by 0 bases and J by 9 bases, with 27 bases left in between. The germline CDR1 and CDR2 sequences are MGHRA and YSYEKL. This CDR3 reads CASSQDSSWAPSPASQYF. The CDR3 nucleotides read TGCGCCAGCAGCCAAGATTCTAGCTGGGCTCCCTCACCGGCCTCGCAGTACTTC.

The CDR3 DNA sequence: TGTGCCAGTAGTCCTCGAGAGGGCGCTAATGAAAAACTGTTTTTT. Protein sequence: CASSPREGANEKLFF. This chain joins TRBV19 and TRBJ1-4; D gene unclear. V gave up 5 bases and J gave up 3 bases, with 13 bases separating them. Germline V lookup: CDR1 LNHDA, CDR2 SQIVND (reference sequence). The CDR3 length is 15 residues.

The chain employs TRBV3-1 (or the pseudogene TRBV3-2) and TRBJ2-1, with TRBD2 matching over 7 bases. The CDR3 extends over 13 amino acids. With 3 bases clipped from V and 5 bases from J, the junction kept 1 base outside the gene matches. Germline lookup yields CDR1 LGHDT and CDR2 YNNKEL (reference sequence). DNA of the CDR3: TGTGCCAGCAGCCACAGCGGGAACAATGAGCAGTTCTTC. Translation: CASSHSGNNEQFF.

The chain uses TRBV6-1 and TRBJ1-1; 8 positions match TRBD1. This CDR3 region has 14 residues. CDR1 MNHNS and CDR2 SASEGT come from the germline V gene. V lost 3 bases to trimming and J lost 8 bases; unmatched junction nucleotides: 8. The chain's CDR3 is CASSEGQESQEAFF. CDR3 coding DNA: TGTGCCAGCAGTGAGGGACAGGAATCTCAAGAAGCTTTCTTT.

The chain is built from TRBV5-1 and TRBJ2-3; the match to TRBD1 covers 8 bases. Germline CDR1 SGHRS, CDR2 YFSETQ. The V gene end was trimmed by 5 bases and the J gene end by 5 bases; junction bases not matched to a gene: 7. The CDR3 is 14 residues long. Here the CDR3 DNA reads TGCGCCAGCAGAGAGAGGACAGGGAGAGATACGCAGTATTTT. This gives the protein CASRERTGRDTQYF.

Worth noting for this clone: Other nucleotide sequences from this sample produce the same CDR3. This chain uses TRBV5-1 with TRBJ2-5, with 8 bases that match TRBD1. The germline V gene has CDR1 SGHRS and CDR2 YFSETQ. The length of the CDR3 is 15 residues. V lost 0 bases and J lost 4; bases outside the gene matches: 5. Here the CDR3 DNA reads TGCGCCAGCAGCTTGGTCCAGGGGGCCAGAGAGACCCAGTACTTC. Translated: CASSLVQGARETQYF.

The chain carries TRBV6-5 and TRBJ2-5, with D uncertain. Germline V lookup: CDR1 MNHEY, CDR2 SVGAGI. V gave up 5 bases and J gave up 4 bases, with 11 bases separating them. This CDR3 is built from 13 residues. The CDR3 DNA follows: TGTGCCAGCAGTAACCGACAAGGAGAGACCCAGTACTTC. Amino acid sequence: CASSNRQGETQYF.

The chain has TRBV6-1 and TRBJ2-2, with TRBD2 identical over 16 bases. The CDR3 sequence is 20 residues long. The V segment lost 3 bases and the J segment 4 bases; nucleotides outside the gene matches: 11. CDR1 is MNHNS and CDR2 is SASEGT in the germline V gene. CDR3 in DNA: TGTGCCAGCAGTGAGAGTATGGGACTAGCGGGGGGGCTTGGCACCGGGGAGCTGTTTTTT. Protein: CASSESMGLAGGLGTGELFF.

This clone was counted once. This chain uses TRBV19 with TRBJ2-2; 10 positions match TRBD1. Germline V gives CDR1 LNHDA, CDR2 SQIVND (reference sequence). The CDR3 covers 17 residues. V lost 2 bases to trimming and J lost 5 bases; unmatched junction nucleotides: 8. CDR3 DNA sequence: TGTGCCAGTAGTATACGACAGGGGGCGCAGGTTACCGGGGAGCTGTTTTTT. Translated, it gives CASSIRQGAQVTGELFF.

V gene TRBV11-3 combines with J gene TRBJ2-7; 9 bases agree with TRBD2. The CDR3 runs 17 residues. From germline, CDR1 is SGHNT and CDR2 YENEEA. The ends lost 4 bases at V and 3 bases at J; junction bases unmatched: 13. CDR3 residues: CASSYRSGSGGIYEQYF. DNA of the CDR3: TGTGCCAGCAGCTACCGTAGCGGGAGCGGTGGTATCTACGAGCAGTACTTC.

CDR3 coding DNA: TGTGCCAGCAGTCAACGGGGGGCCGTATACAATGAGCAGTTCTTC. Protein: CASSQRGAVYNEQFF. The gene calls are TRBV3-1 (or the pseudogene TRBV3-2) and TRBJ2-1, with D possibly matching TRBD2 (7 bases). Germline CDR1 is LGHDT and CDR2 is YNNKEL (reference sequence). V lost 6 bases to trimming and J lost 4 bases, with 16 bases between them. The CDR3 length is 15 residues.

The CDR3 coding sequence is TGTGCCAGCAGCGAATCCGGGACACCGAATTCACCCCTCCACTTT. Translated: CASSESGTPNSPLHF. The chain joins TRBV7-9 to TRBJ1-6; maybe TRBD1 (6 bases). Germline loops: CDR1 SEHNR, CDR2 FQNEAQ (reference sequence). This CDR3 spans 15 amino acids. With 5 bases removed from V and 7 bases from J, the gap between germline ends came to 15 bases.

This chain uses TRBV14 with TRBJ1-3; the D is unclear. Trimming removed 1 base at V and 6 bases at J, with 10 bases between. Germline V gives CDR1 SGHDN, CDR2 FVKESK. This CDR3 is built from 14 residues. CDR3 coding DNA: TGTGCCAGCAGCCAAGCCAATGGGCTAAACACCATATATTTT. It codes for CASSQANGLNTIYF.

CDR3 coding DNA: TGTGCCAGCAGCCGTGGGCCAGTGAATAATTCACCCCTCCACTTT. Translating it yields CASSRGPVNNSPLHF. V usage is TRBV5-6 and J usage is TRBJ1-6; D call uncertain. Germline lookup yields CDR1 SGHDT and CDR2 YYEEEE. This CDR3 contains 15 residues. Trimming took 4 bases from V and 5 from J, leaving 13 bases between them.

CDR3 sequence (DNA): TGTGCCAGCAGGGGCGGGTCCCAGCCCCAGCATTTT. Protein product: CASRGGSQPQHF. The chain combines TRBV2 with TRBJ1-5; D ambiguous. The CDR3 loop spans 12 amino acids. V dropped 6 bases and J dropped 7 bases, with 10 bases sitting between them. Germline loops: CDR1 SNHLY, CDR2 FYNNEI. The whole variable domain, filled in from reference TRBV2 and TRBJ1-5, reads EPEVTQTPSHQVTQMGQEVILRCVPISNHLYFYWYRQILGQKVEFLVSFYNNEISEKSEIFDDQFSVERPDGSNFTLKIRSTKLEDSAMYFCASRGGSQPQHFGDGTRLSIL.

This rearrangement joins TRBV10-2 to TRBJ2-1; 10 nucleotides match TRBD2. J lost 4 bases, V lost 3 bases, and 3 bases had no gene match. The CDR3 contains 15 residues. Germline CDR1 WSHSY, CDR2 SAAADI. The CDR3 reads CASSDLAGDYNEQFF. The DNA of the CDR3 is TGCGCCAGCAGTGACCTAGCGGGAGATTACAATGAGCAGTTCTTC.

The chain is built from TRBV11-2 and TRBJ2-1; tentative D call: TRBD2 (7 bases). The CDR3 contains 16 residues. V lost 5 bases and J 6 bases, leaving 20 bases between the germline ends. Germline values: CDR1 SGHAT, CDR2 FQNNGV. The CDR3 DNA reads as TGTGCCAGCAGCCTCCACGGGGGGCGGGCCGCCAATGAGCAGTTCTTC. Amino acids: CASSLHGGRAANEQFF.

This chain joins TRBV11-2 and TRBJ2-7; D perhaps matches TRBD2 (6 bases). Trimming pared 4 bases from V and 6 bases from J, leaving 13 bases between. The CDR3 is 13 amino acids. Germline loops: CDR1 SGHAT, CDR2 FQNNGV. In DNA form, the CDR3 reads TGTGCCAGCAGCTCCAGGGACTCCACCGAGCAGTACTTC. This codes for CASSSRDSTEQYF.

The chain links TRBV11-2 to TRBJ2-6; TRBD1 is a possible D gene (6 bases). The V end was cut by 5 bases, the J end by 2 bases, with 13 bases between. The V gene's germline CDR1 is SGHAT and CDR2 FQNNGV. The CDR3 spans 16 residues. The CDR3 sequence: CASSDLTGPGANVLTF. The CDR3 region has the DNA TGTGCCAGCAGCGACCTCACAGGGCCTGGGGCCAACGTCCTGACTTTC.

The chain has TRBV24-1 and TRBJ2-7, with 7 bases fitting TRBD2. After removal of 6 bases from V and 9 bases from J, the junction contained 10 bases not matched to a gene. CDR3 size: 13 residues. Germline assignment: CDR1 KGHDR and CDR2 SFDVKD. DNA of the CDR3: TGTGCCACCAGTTCTCTGGGCAGGGAGGGGCAGTACTTC. This translates into CATSSLGREGQYF.